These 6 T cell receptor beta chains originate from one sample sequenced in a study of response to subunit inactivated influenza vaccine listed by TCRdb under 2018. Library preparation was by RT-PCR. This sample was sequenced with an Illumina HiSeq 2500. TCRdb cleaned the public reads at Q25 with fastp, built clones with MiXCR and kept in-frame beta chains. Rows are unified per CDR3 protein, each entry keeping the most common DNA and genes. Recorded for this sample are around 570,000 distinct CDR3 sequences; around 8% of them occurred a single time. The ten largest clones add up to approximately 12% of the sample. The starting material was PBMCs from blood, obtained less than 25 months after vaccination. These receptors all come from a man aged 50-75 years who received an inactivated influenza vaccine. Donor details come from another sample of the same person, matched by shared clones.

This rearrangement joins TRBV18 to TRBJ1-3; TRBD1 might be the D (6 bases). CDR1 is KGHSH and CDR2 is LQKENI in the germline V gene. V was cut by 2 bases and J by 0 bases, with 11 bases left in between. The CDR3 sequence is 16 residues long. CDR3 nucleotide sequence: TGTGCCAGCTCACCATCCGGACAGATCTCTGGAAACACCATATATTTT. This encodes CASSPSGQISGNTIYF. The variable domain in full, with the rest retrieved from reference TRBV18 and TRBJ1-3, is NAGVMQNPRHLVRRRGQEARLRCSPMKGHSHVYWYRQLPEEGLKFMVYLQKENIIDESGMPKERFSAEFPKEGPSILRIQQVVRGDSAAYFCASSPSGQISGNTIYFGEGSWLTVV.

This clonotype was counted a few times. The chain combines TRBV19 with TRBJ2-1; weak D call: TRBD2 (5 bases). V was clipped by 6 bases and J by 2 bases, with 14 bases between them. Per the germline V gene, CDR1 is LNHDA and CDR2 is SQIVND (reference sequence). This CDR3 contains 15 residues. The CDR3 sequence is CASRVRADPYNEQFF. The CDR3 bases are TGTGCCAGTAGGGTTAGAGCGGACCCCTACAATGAGCAGTTCTTC. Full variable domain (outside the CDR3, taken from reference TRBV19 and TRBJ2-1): DGGITQSPKYLFRKEGQNVTLSCEQNLNHDAMYWYRQDPGQGLRLIYYSQIVNDFQKGDIAEGYSVSREKKESFPLTVTSAQKNPTAFYLCASRVRADPYNEQFFGPGTRLTVL.

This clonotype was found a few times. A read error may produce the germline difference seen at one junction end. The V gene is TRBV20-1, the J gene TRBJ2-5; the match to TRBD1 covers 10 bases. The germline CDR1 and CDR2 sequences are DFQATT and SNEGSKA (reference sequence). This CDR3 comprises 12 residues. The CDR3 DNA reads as TGCAGTGCCGCCGATGACCCGGGACAGGGGACCTTC. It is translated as CSAADDPGQGTF.

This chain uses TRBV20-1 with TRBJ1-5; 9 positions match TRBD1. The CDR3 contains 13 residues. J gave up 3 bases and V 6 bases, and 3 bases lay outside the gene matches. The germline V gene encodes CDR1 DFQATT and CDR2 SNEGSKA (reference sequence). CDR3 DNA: TGCAGTGCGGAACAGGGGGCCAATCAGCCCCAGCATTTT. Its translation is CSAEQGANQPQHF.

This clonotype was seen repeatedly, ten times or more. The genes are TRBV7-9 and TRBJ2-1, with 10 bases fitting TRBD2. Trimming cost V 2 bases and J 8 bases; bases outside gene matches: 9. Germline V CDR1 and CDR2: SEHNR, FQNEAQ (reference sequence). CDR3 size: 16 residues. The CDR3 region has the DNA TGTGCCAGCAGCTTACCCTATCCTAGCGGGAGCCATGAGCAGTTCTTC. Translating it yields CASSLPYPSGSHEQFF.

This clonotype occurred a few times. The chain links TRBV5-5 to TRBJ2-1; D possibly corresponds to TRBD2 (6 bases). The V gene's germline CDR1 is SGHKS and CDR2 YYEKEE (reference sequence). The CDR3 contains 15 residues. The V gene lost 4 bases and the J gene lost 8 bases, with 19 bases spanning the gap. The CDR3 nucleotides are TGTGCCAGCAGCCGGCAACCCCGGGAGACGTATGAGCAGTTCTTC. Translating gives CASSRQPRETYEQFF.